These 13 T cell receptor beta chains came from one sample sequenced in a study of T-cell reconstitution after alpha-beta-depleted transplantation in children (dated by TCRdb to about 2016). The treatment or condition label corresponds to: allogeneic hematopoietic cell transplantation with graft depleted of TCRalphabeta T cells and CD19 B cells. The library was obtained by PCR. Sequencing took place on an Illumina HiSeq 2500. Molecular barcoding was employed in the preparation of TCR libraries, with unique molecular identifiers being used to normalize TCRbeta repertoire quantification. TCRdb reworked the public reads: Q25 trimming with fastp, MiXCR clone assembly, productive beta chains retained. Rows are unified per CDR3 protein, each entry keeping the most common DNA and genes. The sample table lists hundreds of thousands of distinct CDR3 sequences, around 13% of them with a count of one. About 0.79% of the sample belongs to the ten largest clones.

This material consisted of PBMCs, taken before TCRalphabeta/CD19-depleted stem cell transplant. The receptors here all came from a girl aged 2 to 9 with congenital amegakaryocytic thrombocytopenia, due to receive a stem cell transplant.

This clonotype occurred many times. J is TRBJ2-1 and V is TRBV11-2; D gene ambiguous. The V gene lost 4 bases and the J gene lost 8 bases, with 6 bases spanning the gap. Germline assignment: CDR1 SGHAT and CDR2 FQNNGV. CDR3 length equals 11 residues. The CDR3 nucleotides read TGTGCCAGCAGCTATGGTCATGAGCAGTTCTTC. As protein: CASSYGHEQFF.

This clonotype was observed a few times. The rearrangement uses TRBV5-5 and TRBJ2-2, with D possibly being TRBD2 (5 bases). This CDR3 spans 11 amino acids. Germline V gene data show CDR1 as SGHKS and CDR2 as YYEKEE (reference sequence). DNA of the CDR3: TGTGAAGAGGGGAACACCGGGGAGCTGTTTTTT. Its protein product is CEEGNTGELFF.

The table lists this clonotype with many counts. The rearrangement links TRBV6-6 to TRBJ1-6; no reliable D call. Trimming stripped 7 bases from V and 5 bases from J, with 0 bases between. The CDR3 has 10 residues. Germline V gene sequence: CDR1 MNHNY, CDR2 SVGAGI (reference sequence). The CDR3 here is CASNNSPLHF. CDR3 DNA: TGTGCCAGCAATAATTCACCCCTCCACTTT.

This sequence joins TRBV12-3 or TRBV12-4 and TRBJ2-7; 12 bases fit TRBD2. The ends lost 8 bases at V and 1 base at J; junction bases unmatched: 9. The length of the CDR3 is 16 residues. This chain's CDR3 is CASASPLAGGSYEQYF. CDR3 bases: TGTGCCAGCGCCTCCCCCCTAGCGGGAGGGTCCTACGAGCAGTACTTC.

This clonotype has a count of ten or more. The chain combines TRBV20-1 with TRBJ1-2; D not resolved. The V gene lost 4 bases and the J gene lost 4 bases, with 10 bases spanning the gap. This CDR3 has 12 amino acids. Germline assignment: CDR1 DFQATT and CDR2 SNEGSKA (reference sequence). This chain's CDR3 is CSATQTTYGYTF. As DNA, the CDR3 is TGCAGTGCTACCCAGACTACCTATGGCTACACCTTC.

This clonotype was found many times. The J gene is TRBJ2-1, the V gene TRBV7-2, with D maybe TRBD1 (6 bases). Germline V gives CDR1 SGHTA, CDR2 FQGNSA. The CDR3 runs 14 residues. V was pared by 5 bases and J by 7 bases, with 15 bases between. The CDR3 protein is CASSPWGQGNEQFF. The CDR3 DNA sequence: TGTGCCAGCAGCCCCTGGGGGCAGGGAAATGAGCAGTTCTTC.

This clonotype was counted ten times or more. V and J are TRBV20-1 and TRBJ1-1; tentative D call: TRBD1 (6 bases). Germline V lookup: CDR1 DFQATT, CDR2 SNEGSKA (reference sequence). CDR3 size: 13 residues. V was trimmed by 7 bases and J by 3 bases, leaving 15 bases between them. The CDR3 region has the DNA TGCAGTGGCCACAGGGAAATAGACACTGAAGCTTTCTTT. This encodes CSGHREIDTEAFF.

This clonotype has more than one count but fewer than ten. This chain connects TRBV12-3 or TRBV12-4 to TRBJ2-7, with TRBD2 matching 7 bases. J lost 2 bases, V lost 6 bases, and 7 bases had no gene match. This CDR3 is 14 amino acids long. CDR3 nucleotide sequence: TGTGCCAGCAGCCGGGACTATCTACCCTACGAGCAGTACTTC. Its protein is CASSRDYLPYEQYF.

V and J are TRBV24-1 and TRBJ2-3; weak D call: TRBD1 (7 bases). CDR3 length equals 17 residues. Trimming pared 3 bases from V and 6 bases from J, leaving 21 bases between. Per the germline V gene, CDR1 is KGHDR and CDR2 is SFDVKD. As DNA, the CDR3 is TGTGCCACCAGTGATCCCGGCGACAGGGACGGGGGCGATACGCAGTATTTT. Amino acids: CATSDPGDRDGGDTQYF.

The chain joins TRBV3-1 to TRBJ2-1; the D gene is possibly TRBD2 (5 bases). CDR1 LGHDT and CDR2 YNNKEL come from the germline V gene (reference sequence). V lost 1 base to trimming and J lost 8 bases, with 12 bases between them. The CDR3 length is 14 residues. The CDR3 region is CASSQVRRADEQFF. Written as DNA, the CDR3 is TGTGCCAGCAGCCAAGTTCGTCGAGCGGATGAGCAGTTCTTC.

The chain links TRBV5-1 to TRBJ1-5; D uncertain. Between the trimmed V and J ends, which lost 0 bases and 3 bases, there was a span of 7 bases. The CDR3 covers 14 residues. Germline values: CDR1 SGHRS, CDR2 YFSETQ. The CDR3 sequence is CASSLGAFNQPQHF. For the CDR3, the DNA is TGCGCCAGCAGCTTGGGTGCGTTCAATCAGCCCCAGCATTTT.

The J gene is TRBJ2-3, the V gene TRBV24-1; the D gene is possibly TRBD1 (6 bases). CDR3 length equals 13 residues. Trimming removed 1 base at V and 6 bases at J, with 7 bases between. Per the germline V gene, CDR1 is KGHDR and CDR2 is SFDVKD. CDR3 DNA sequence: TGTGCCACCAGTGATTTAACAGGGGATACGCAGTATTTT. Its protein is CATSDLTGDTQYF.

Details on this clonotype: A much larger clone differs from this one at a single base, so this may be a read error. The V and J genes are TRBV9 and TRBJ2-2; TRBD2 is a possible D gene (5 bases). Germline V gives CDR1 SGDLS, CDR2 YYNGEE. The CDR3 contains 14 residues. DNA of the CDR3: TGTGCCAGCAGCGTAGAACCGAACACCGGGGAGCAGTTTTTT. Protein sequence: CASSVEPNTGEQFF.